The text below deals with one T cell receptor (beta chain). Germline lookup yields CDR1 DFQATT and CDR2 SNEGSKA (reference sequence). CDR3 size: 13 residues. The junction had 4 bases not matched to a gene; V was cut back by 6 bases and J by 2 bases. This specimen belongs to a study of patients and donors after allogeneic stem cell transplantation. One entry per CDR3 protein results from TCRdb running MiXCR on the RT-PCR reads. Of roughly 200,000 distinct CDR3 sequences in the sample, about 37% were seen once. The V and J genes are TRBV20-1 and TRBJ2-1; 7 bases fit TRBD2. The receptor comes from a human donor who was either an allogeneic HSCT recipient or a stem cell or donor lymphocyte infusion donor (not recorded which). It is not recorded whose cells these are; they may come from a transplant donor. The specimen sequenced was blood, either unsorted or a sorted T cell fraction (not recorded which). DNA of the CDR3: TGCAGTGCCTCCGGGGGGACCTACAATGAGCAGTTCTTC. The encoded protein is CSASGGTYNEQFF.